The rows below give T cell receptor beta chains drawn from one sample of a study of shared clonotypes between healthy human individuals. The repertoire was sequenced with immunoSEQ multiplex PCR; TCRdb's copy has only in-frame clones and lacks some. The sample carries around 1.9 million clones, roughly 93% recorded once. What was sequenced was naive CD8+ T cells from PBMCs. These receptors all come from a young man in good health. Some clones in this sample may be carry-over from other donors' samples. Each CDR3 is given with its conserved first and last residue. Fields, in order: V gene, J gene, CDR3 length, CDR3 protein.

v_gene: TRBV30
j_gene: TRBJ1-1
len: 14
CDR3aa: CAWSVRELNTEAFF

v_gene: TRBV27
j_gene: TRBJ2-1
len: 17
CDR3aa: CASSLGSGTSLYNEQFF

v_gene: TRBV7-2
j_gene: TRBJ1-2
len: 15
CDR3aa: CASSPGPGTGTGYTF

v_gene: TRBV11-2
j_gene: TRBJ2-7
len: 14
CDR3aa: CASSLVVRDYEQYF

v_gene: TRBV28
j_gene: TRBJ1-5
len: 18
CDR3aa: CASSIPGQGPYSNQPQHF

v_gene: TRBV10-1
j_gene: TRBJ2-2
len: 15
CDR3aa: CASRIDTENTGELFF

v_gene: TRBV27
j_gene: TRBJ2-2
len: 18
CDR3aa: CASSPPGLAGVNTGELFF

v_gene: TRBV2
j_gene: TRBJ2-7
len: 13
CDR3aa: CASSESLTYEQYF

v_gene: TRBV7-2
j_gene: TRBJ2-1
len: 14
CDR3aa: CAGRSSGTYNEQFF

v_gene: TRBV10-2
j_gene: TRBJ2-3
len: 14
CDR3aa: CASRGEGRVDTQYF

v_gene: TRBV10-2
j_gene: TRBJ2-7
len: 13
CDR3aa: CASSEFGGDEQYF

v_gene: TRBV4-2
j_gene: TRBJ1-2
len: 14
CDR3aa: CASSQDTANYGYTF

v_gene: TRBV7-9
j_gene: TRBJ2-4
len: 13
CDR3aa: CASSWAAGLIQYF

v_gene: TRBV6-1
j_gene: TRBJ2-7
len: 16
CDR3aa: CASSETRGRLSYEQYF

v_gene: TRBV7-9
j_gene: TRBJ2-1
len: 14
CDR3aa: CASMKDRGYNEQFF

v_gene: TRBV6-5
j_gene: TRBJ2-7
len: 16
CDR3aa: CASSYFLDNPAREQYF

v_gene: TRBV28
j_gene: TRBJ2-7
len: 14
CDR3aa: CASSLGGETREQYF

v_gene: TRBV11-2
j_gene: TRBJ2-1
len: 17
CDR3aa: CASSLGLGGRSYNEQFF

v_gene: TRBV28
j_gene: TRBJ2-7
len: 12
CDR3aa: CASSLALYEQYF

v_gene: TRBV6-6
j_gene: TRBJ2-2
len: 16
CDR3aa: CASSYHNTGRSGELFF

v_gene: TRBV27
j_gene: TRBJ1-3
len: 16
CDR3aa: CASSSGTGGYGNTIYF

v_gene: TRBV6-5
j_gene: TRBJ2-1
len: 13
CDR3aa: CASSYRIYNEQFF

v_gene: TRBV2
j_gene: TRBJ2-2
len: 12
CDR3aa: CASILATGELFF

v_gene: TRBV4-1
j_gene: TRBJ2-7
len: 15
CDR3aa: CASSQERTGSYEQYF

v_gene: TRBV7-9
j_gene: TRBJ2-1
len: 15
CDR3aa: CASSYGPADYNEQFF

v_gene: TRBV19
j_gene: TRBJ2-7
len: 15
CDR3aa: CASSSRDRDLYEQYF

v_gene: TRBV7-2
j_gene: TRBJ2-1
len: 16
CDR3aa: CASSLEREGVYNEQFF

v_gene: TRBV5-1
j_gene: TRBJ2-5
len: 16
CDR3aa: CASSFTPGQETETQYF

v_gene: TRBV27
j_gene: TRBJ2-7
len: 16
CDR3aa: CASSLEWTSGSYEQYF

v_gene: TRBV7-9
j_gene: TRBJ1-2
len: 12
CDR3aa: CASSLVYYGYTF

v_gene: TRBV29-1
j_gene: TRBJ1-1
len: 14
CDR3aa: CSVESNRRSAQAFF

v_gene: TRBV27
j_gene: TRBJ2-5
len: 13
CDR3aa: CASRASAGETQYF

v_gene: TRBV7-9
j_gene: TRBJ1-5
len: 13
CDR3aa: CASSSYSNQPQHF

v_gene: TRBV9
j_gene: TRBJ2-3
len: 16
CDR3aa: CASSVGTGAMGTTQYF

v_gene: TRBV27
j_gene: TRBJ2-3
len: 16
CDR3aa: CASSLWVTSVTDTQYF

v_gene: TRBV6-5
j_gene: TRBJ1-2
len: 13
CDR3aa: CASSGPWGYGYTF